A single sample is the source of the 27 T cell receptor beta chains below, sequenced in a study of blood T cell repertoires in COVID-19. The repertoire was sequenced with immunoSEQ multiplex PCR; TCRdb's copy has only in-frame clones and lacks some. The sample lists over 70,000 clones, 83% seen once, with 6.9% in the top ten. The specimen sequenced was peripheral blood. The receptors shown here come from a man in his thirties or forties with COVID-19, enrolled during active disease.

The chain carries TRBV7-9 and TRBJ2-1; TRBD2 agrees at 8 bases. CDR1 and CDR2 from the germline V gene are SEHNR and FQNEAQ (reference sequence). Trimming removed 1 base from V and 2 bases from J; junction bases left unmatched: 7. CDR3 length equals 17 residues. CDR3 in amino acids: CASSLDNAGGPYNEQFF. For the CDR3, the DNA is TGTGCCAGCAGCTTAGATAATGCGGGAGGACCCTACAATGAGCAGTTCTTC. The full variable domain, rest sourced from reference TRBV7-9 and TRBJ2-1, is DTGVSQNPRHKITKRGQNVTFRCDPISEHNRLYWYRQTLGQGPEFLTYFQNEAQLEKSRLLSDRFSAERPKGSFSTLEIQRTEQGDSAMYLCASSLDNAGGPYNEQFFGPGTRLTVL.

The V call is TRBV7-9, the J call TRBJ1-6, with no clear D. The V gene lost 2 bases and the J gene lost 10 bases, with 15 bases spanning the gap. Germline V gene sequence: CDR1 SEHNR, CDR2 FQNEAQ (reference sequence). The CDR3 spans 15 residues. The CDR3 protein is CASSLTHGFQSPLHF. The DNA for the CDR3 is TGTGCCAGCAGCTTAACTCATGGTTTTCAATCACCCCTCCACTTT. Full variable domain (outside the CDR3, taken from reference TRBV7-9 and TRBJ1-6): DTGVSQNPRHKITKRGQNVTFRCDPISEHNRLYWYRQTLGQGPEFLTYFQNEAQLEKSRLLSDRFSAERPKGSFSTLEIQRTEQGDSAMYLCASSLTHGFQSPLHFGNGTRLTVT.

The CDR3 reads CASSQGEGYSYEQYF. CDR3 nucleotides: TGCGCCAGCAGCCAAGGAGAGGGCTATTCCTACGAGCAGTACTTC. This sequence joins TRBV4-1 and TRBJ2-7, with D perhaps TRBD2 (5 bases). This CDR3 contains 15 residues. Trimming stripped 1 base from V and 1 base from J, with 11 bases between. Germline loops: CDR1 MGHRA, CDR2 YSYEKL.

This clone turned up a few times. The chain joins TRBV7-2 to TRBJ2-3; D is possibly TRBD2 (6 bases). The CDR3 loop spans 14 amino acids. In germline, CDR1 is SGHTA, CDR2 FQGNSA. Trimming removed 4 bases at V and 10 bases at J, with 18 bases between. CDR3 loop: CASSSGVGRFAQYF. CDR3 sequence (DNA): TGTGCCAGCAGCTCGGGGGTAGGGAGGTTCGCGCAGTATTTT.

This clone was picked up a small number of times. The V gene is TRBV6-5, the J gene TRBJ1-5; D is unresolved. Trimming stripped 6 bases from V and 0 bases from J, with 12 bases between. The germline V gene has CDR1 MNHEY and CDR2 SVGAGI. The CDR3 consists of 15 residues. This CDR3 reads CASSETPNSNQPQHF. CDR3 nucleotide sequence: TGTGCCAGCAGCGAGACACCGAATAGCAATCAGCCCCAGCATTTT.

This chain joins TRBV7-9 and TRBJ2-7, with D possibly TRBD2 on 5 matching bases. This CDR3 has 13 residues. Germline CDR1 is SEHNR and CDR2 is FQNEAQ (reference sequence). The V end lost 5 bases, the J end lost 0 bases, and 8 bases lay between the germline ends. The DNA of the CDR3 is TGTGCCAGCAGCCGAGGGAACTCCTACGAGCAGTACTTC. It is translated as CASSRGNSYEQYF.

The J gene is TRBJ2-7, the V gene TRBV27; TRBD1 is a possible D gene (5 bases). V was shortened by 6 bases and J by 2 bases, with 17 bases between the two germline ends. Per the germline V gene, CDR1 is MNHEY and CDR2 is SMNVEV (reference sequence). This CDR3 region has 15 residues. The CDR3 DNA follows: TGTGCCAGCAGACAGGAAGGGATGGGGCCCTACGAGCAGTACTTC. Its translation is CASRQEGMGPYEQYF.

V and J are TRBV9 and TRBJ1-2, with 7 bases that match TRBD1. The CDR3 has 16 amino acids. Germline V CDR1 and CDR2: SGDLS, YYNGEE. Trimming at V came to 0 bases and at J to 2 bases, leaving 7 bases not matched to a gene. CDR3 sequence: CASSVASGTVNYGYTF. The CDR3 DNA is TGTGCCAGCAGCGTAGCCTCCGGGACAGTCAACTATGGCTACACCTTC.

V usage is TRBV12-2 and J usage is TRBJ2-7; TRBD1 is the table's D call, not checked against the DNA. TRBV12-2 is a listed pseudogene. The CDR3 spans 16 residues. CDR3 in DNA: TGTGCAAGTCGCTTCAGTGGACAGGTTCTATCCTACGAGCAGTACTTC. It yields the protein CASRFSGQVLSYEQYF.

This clone was picked up a small number of times. The rearrangement uses TRBV5-1 and TRBJ1-5, with D perhaps TRBD1 (5 bases). V was cut by 0 bases and J by 4 bases, with 14 bases left in between. This CDR3 region has 16 residues. Germline V lookup: CDR1 SGHRS, CDR2 YFSETQ. The CDR3 DNA is TGCGCCAGCAGCTTGGGTCCCGGGGGGAATAATCAGCCCCAGCATTTT. It yields the protein CASSLGPGGNNQPQHF.

This clone came up once. This chain connects TRBV11-1 to TRBJ2-7; D might be TRBD1 (6 bases). V was shortened by 5 bases and J by 9 bases, with 20 bases between the two germline ends. There are 14 residues in the CDR3. From germline, CDR1 is SGHAT and CDR2 FQDESV (reference sequence). The CDR3 region has the DNA TGTGCCAGCAGCGCGGACAGATCAGGAGTGGTGCAGTACTTC. Residues: CASSADRSGVVQYF.

The rearrangement links TRBV14 to TRBJ1-6; D uncertain. Germline V gene lookup returns CDR1 SGHDN and CDR2 FVKESK. The CDR3 extends over 13 amino acids. The V and J ends lost 0 bases and 12 bases respectively, with 9 bases between them. For the CDR3, the DNA is TGTGCCAGCAGCCAAGAGAGGGTTGGACCCCTCCACTTT. It yields the protein CASSQERVGPLHF.

The rearrangement links TRBV4-3 to TRBJ2-1, with 11 bases identical to TRBD2. The CDR3 loop spans 16 amino acids. J was trimmed by 3 bases and V by 5 bases; bases with no gene match: 6. CDR1 is LGHNA and CDR2 is YSLEER in the germline V gene. CDR3 protein: CASSFWTSGFYNEQFF. The CDR3 region has the DNA TGCGCCAGCAGCTTCTGGACTAGCGGGTTCTACAATGAGCAGTTCTTC.

The J gene is TRBJ2-3, the V gene TRBV24-1; 10 nucleotides agree with TRBD1. Per the germline V gene, CDR1 is KGHDR and CDR2 is SFDVKD. The CDR3 covers 14 residues. J lost 4 bases, V lost 10 bases, and 7 bases had no gene match. The CDR3 reads CATRTGGVADTQYF. The CDR3 DNA reads TGTGCCACTCGGACAGGGGGTGTCGCAGATACGCAGTATTTT.

The gene calls are TRBV6-1 and TRBJ2-3, with 8 bases matching TRBD2. Germline V gene data show CDR1 as MNHNS and CDR2 as SASEGT. This CDR3 spans 16 amino acids. Trimming removed 2 bases from V and 5 bases from J; junction bases left unmatched: 9. CDR3 in DNA: TGTGCCAGCAGTGAATTTGCGACGGGAGGGGTAGATACGCAGTATTTT. Amino acids: CASSEFATGGVDTQYF.

The chain combines TRBV28 with TRBJ2-1; TRBD2 aligns across 15 bases. Germline trimming cut 5 bases from V and 15 bases from J; bases unmatched to any gene: 17. This CDR3 contains 17 residues. The germline CDR1 and CDR2 sequences are MDHEN and SYDVKM. This CDR3 reads CASSLPPGLAGGPALFF. The CDR3 DNA reads as TGTGCCAGCAGTCTACCTCCTGGACTAGCGGGAGGGCCAGCTTTGTTCTTC.

J is TRBJ1-6 and V is TRBV2, with a possible D match to TRBD1 (5 bases). Trimming cost V 6 bases and J 7 bases, with 10 bases left between them. Germline V gene lookup returns CDR1 SNHLY and CDR2 FYNNEI. The CDR3 runs to 13 residues. DNA for the CDR3: TGTGCCAGCAGGAGGGAGGGGAATTCACCCCTCCACTTT. Its protein is CASRREGNSPLHF.

The V and J genes are TRBV20-1 and TRBJ1-1; a weak D match, TRBD1 (6 bases). There are 14 residues in the CDR3. CDR1 DFQATT and CDR2 SNEGSKA come from the germline V gene (reference sequence). The V gene lost 3 bases and the J gene lost 4 bases, with 15 bases spanning the gap. The CDR3 loop is CSASRGGAGTEAFF. The CDR3 nucleotides are TGCAGTGCTAGTAGAGGGGGTGCGGGCACTGAAGCTTTCTTT.

The J gene is TRBJ1-1, the V gene TRBV7-9, with 9 bases matching TRBD1. Trimming at V came to 2 bases and at J to 3 bases, leaving 1 base not matched to a gene. The CDR3 extends over 14 amino acids. Germline assignment: CDR1 SEHNR and CDR2 FQNEAQ (reference sequence). The CDR3 loop reads CASSLNRGHTEAFF. CDR3 in DNA: TGTGCCAGCAGCTTAAACAGGGGGCACACTGAAGCTTTCTTT.

The V gene is TRBV7-2, the J gene TRBJ1-2; tentatively, D is TRBD1 (6 bases). Trimming removed 3 bases from V and 0 bases from J, with 11 bases in between. Per the germline V gene, CDR1 is SGHTA and CDR2 is FQGNSA. The CDR3 is made up of 15 amino acids. The CDR3 loop reads CASSFRGEANYGYTF. The CDR3 bases are TGTGCCAGCAGCTTCAGGGGCGAAGCTAACTATGGCTACACCTTC.

This clone was counted between two and nine times. This sequence joins TRBV4-1 and TRBJ2-7; 10 bases line up with TRBD2. After removal of 1 base from V and 6 bases from J, the junction contained 15 bases not matched to a gene. Germline CDR1 and CDR2: MGHRA and YSYEKL. CDR3 length equals 18 residues. CDR3 sequence: CASSQGKGLAGDHGEQYF. CDR3 sequence (DNA): TGCGCCAGCAGCCAAGGGAAGGGGCTAGCGGGAGATCACGGCGAGCAGTACTTC.

The genes are TRBV7-9 and TRBJ2-1; 8 bases match TRBD2. The length of the CDR3 is 17 residues. CDR1 and CDR2 (germline): SEHNR, FQNEAQ (reference sequence). The J segment lost 10 bases and the V segment lost 3 bases, leaving 17 bases of the junction unmatched. The CDR3 here is CASSFPPPGRGIGEQFF. The CDR3 nucleotides are TGTGCCAGCAGCTTCCCCCCACCCGGGAGGGGTATTGGGGAGCAGTTCTTC.

The chain couples TRBV7-2 to TRBJ1-5; TRBD1 matches 7 bases. J was trimmed by 0 bases and V by 5 bases; bases with no gene match: 10. The V gene's germline CDR1 is SGHTA and CDR2 FQGNSA. This CDR3 is built from 17 residues. The CDR3 loop reads CASSDQPGTVSNQPQHF. The CDR3 bases are TGTGCCAGCAGCGACCAACCCGGGACAGTTAGCAATCAGCCCCAGCATTTT.

The chain combines TRBV27 with TRBJ1-5, with 7 bases fitting TRBD1. The CDR3 has 13 residues. Germline lookup yields CDR1 MNHEY and CDR2 SMNVEV (reference sequence). V shed 9 bases, J shed 0 bases, and the junction held 2 bases outside the gene matches. The CDR3 spells CASSGGSNQPQHF. The CDR3 DNA follows: TGTGCCAGTTCAGGGGGTAGCAATCAGCCCCAGCATTTT.

V gene TRBV28 combines with J gene TRBJ2-7; no reliable D call. The ends were cut back, 6 bases at V and 2 bases at J, with 20 bases in the middle. This CDR3 comprises 16 residues. The germline gives CDR1 MDHEN, CDR2 SYDVKM. For the CDR3, the DNA is TGTGCCAGCAGCCCCCAATTGGCTGCGCGGACCTACGAGCAGTACTTC. It encodes CASSPQLAARTYEQYF. Variable domain in full (rest from reference TRBV28 and TRBJ2-7): DVKVTQSSRYLVKRTGEKVFLECVQDMDHENMFWYRQDPGLGLRLIYFSYDVKMKEKGDIPEGYSVSREKKERFSLILESASTNQTSMYLCASSPQLAARTYEQYFGPGTRLTVT.

This clone turned up a few times. The J gene is TRBJ2-5, the V gene TRBV6-2 or TRBV6-3; 14 bases are a match to TRBD2. The CDR3 is 17 amino acids. Per the germline V gene, CDR1 is MNHEY and CDR2 is SVGEGT. V gave up 2 bases and J gave up 2 bases; unmatched junction bases: 4. CDR3 sequence reads: CASSYGTSGSTQETQYF. The CDR3 nucleotides read TGTGCCAGCAGTTACGGGACTAGCGGGAGTACTCAAGAGACCCAGTACTTC.

The chain carries TRBV28 and TRBJ2-7, with D perhaps matching TRBD1 (6 bases). The CDR3 is 14 amino acids. Trimming took 4 bases from V and 3 from J, leaving 13 bases between them. CDR1 is MDHEN and CDR2 is SYDVKM in the germline V gene. In nucleotides, the CDR3 is TGTGCCAGCAGTTCCAACGCGGACAGCTACGAGCAGTACTTC. Residues: CASSSNADSYEQYF.